Listed below are T cell receptor beta chains from one sample, sequenced in a study of T cell clonotyping in hematopoietic cell transplantation. Generated by immunoSEQ multiplex PCR, the TCRdb table keeps only in-frame clones and is missing some. The table includes 13,000 or so clones, approximately 92% detected once. The sequencing used PBMCs, collected 100 days after allogeneic stem cell transplant. The receptor set was obtained from a female patient aged 50-59 years who had an allogeneic stem cell transplant from an unrelated donor, so the T cells may come from the graft donor. Some clones in this sample may be carry-over from other donors' samples. Both conserved end residues are part of each CDR3. A D gene is named only where the DNA matches it firmly. The size of a clone is reported for some rows only, either as once, few or many, or as a class for expanded clones.

d_call	v_call	clone_size	j_call	cdr3_nt	cdr3_aa
-	TRBV19	-	TRBJ1-5	TGTGCCAGTAGTATTGGTGGCAGGGTAACACAGCCCCAGCATTTT	CASSIGGRVTQPQHF
-	TRBV30	-	TRBJ2-5	TGTGCCTGGAGTCTGGGGGGAACTGAGACCCAGTACTTC	CAWSLGGTETQYF
TRBD1	TRBV7-2	-	TRBJ1-1	TGTGCCAGCAGCTTATGGGACAGCTCTGAAGCTTTCTTT	CASSLWDSSEAFF
TRBD2	TRBV19	-	TRBJ2-7	TGTGCCAGTAGTATTTCCGCGGGAGGGACCTACGAGCAGTACTTC	CASSISAGGTYEQYF
-	TRBV5-1	-	TRBJ2-1	TGCGCCAGCAGCGGGGGGTATAGCTCCTACAATGAGCAGTTCTTC	CASSGGYSSYNEQFF
-	TRBV19	-	TRBJ1-5	TGTGCCAGTTCACAATCCGGTACCCGCAATCAGCCCCAGCATTTT	CASSQSGTRNQPQHF
-	TRBV6-5	few	TRBJ1-2	TGTGCCAGCAGCTTCCTTGGGGGGGCGAGGGGCTACACCTTC	CASSFLGGARGYTF
-	TRBV5-4	-	TRBJ2-3	TGTGCCAGCAGCTTCGGGAGTGGCACAGATACGCAGTATTTT	CASSFGSGTDTQYF
-	TRBV30	-	TRBJ1-5	TGTGCCTGGAGTGTCGTTGGGAATCAGCCCCAGCATTTT	CAWSVVGNQPQHF
-	TRBV4-3	-	TRBJ1-4	TGCGCCAGCAGCCAAGATTGGGGAACGGAGACTAATGAAAAACTGTTTTTT	CASSQDWGTETNEKLFF
TRBD1	TRBV6-5	-	TRBJ2-7	TGTGCCAGCAGTTACGCCGGGACAGGGAGCTCCTACGAGCAGTACTTC	CASSYAGTGSSYEQYF
-	TRBV6-1	-	TRBJ1-1	TGTGCCAGCAGAGACGCACAGGGATTCACTGAAGCTTTCTTT	CASRDAQGFTEAFF
TRBD1	TRBV4-2	-	TRBJ1-2	TGTGCCAGCAGCCAAGAGGGCAGGGGGCAGGATGGCTACACCTTC	CASSQEGRGQDGYTF
TRBD2	TRBV11-2	-	TRBJ2-1	TGTGCCAGCAGCACGGGACTAGCGGGGGGGCGATCCTACAATGAGCAGTTCTTC	CASSTGLAGGRSYNEQFF
-	TRBV13	-	TRBJ1-2	TGTGCCAGCAGCTTTCGGGACCTCGTCTATGGCTACACCTTC	CASSFRDLVYGYTF
-	TRBV5-4	-	TRBJ2-2	TGTGCCAGCAGCTTGGGAGGCCCCGGGGAGCTGTTTTTT	CASSLGGPGELFF
TRBD1	TRBV7-6	-	TRBJ2-1	TGTGCCAGCAGCCCTCAGGGCGAGGGGGCCACCAACAATGAGCAGTTCTTC	CASSPQGEGATNNEQFF
-	TRBV7-2	-	TRBJ1-1	TGTGCCAGCAGCTTAATAGACACTGAAGCTTTCTTT	CASSLIDTEAFF
-	TRBV6-4	-	TRBJ1-2	TGTGCCAGCAGTAAAACATCCGGGACAACTGGCTACACCTTC	CASSKTSGTTGYTF
-	TRBV20-1	-	TRBJ1-1	TGCAGTGCTAGATGGGGTGAAGCTTTCTTT	CSARWGEAFF
-	TRBV18	-	TRBJ2-2	TGTGCCAGCTCAGACGGACGCGGGCGTTACGGGGAGCTGTTTTTT	CASSDGRGRYGELFF
-	TRBV4-2	-	TRBJ2-3	TGTGCCAGCAGCCAGCCCGGGACCGCTGGCACAGATACGCAGTATTTT	CASSQPGTAGTDTQYF
-	TRBV6-4	-	TRBJ2-6	TGTGCCAGCAGTGACGGCAGTTCCTCTGGGGCCAACGTCCTGACTTTC	CASSDGSSSGANVLTF
TRBD2	TRBV19	-	TRBJ2-7	TGTGCCAGTAGCCCACTAGCGGGAGGTTTCTACGAGCAGTACTTC	CASSPLAGGFYEQYF
-	TRBV10-3	once	TRBJ1-1	TGTGCCATCAGCTCGATAAGGGACACTGAAGCTTTCTTT	CAISSIRDTEAFF
-	TRBV4-1	-	TRBJ2-7	TGCGCCAGCAGCCAAGATTCAACAGGGTGGAGTACCTACGAGCAGTACTTC	CASSQDSTGWSTYEQYF
-	TRBV14	once	TRBJ1-6	TGTGCCAGCAGCCAAGGTGGGCGCAGTCGTTCACCCCTCCACTTT	CASSQGGRSRSPLHF
TRBD2	TRBV27	once	TRBJ2-1	TGTGCCAGCAGTAGGAGCGGGAGTTTGAATGAGCAGTTCTTC	CASSRSGSLNEQFF